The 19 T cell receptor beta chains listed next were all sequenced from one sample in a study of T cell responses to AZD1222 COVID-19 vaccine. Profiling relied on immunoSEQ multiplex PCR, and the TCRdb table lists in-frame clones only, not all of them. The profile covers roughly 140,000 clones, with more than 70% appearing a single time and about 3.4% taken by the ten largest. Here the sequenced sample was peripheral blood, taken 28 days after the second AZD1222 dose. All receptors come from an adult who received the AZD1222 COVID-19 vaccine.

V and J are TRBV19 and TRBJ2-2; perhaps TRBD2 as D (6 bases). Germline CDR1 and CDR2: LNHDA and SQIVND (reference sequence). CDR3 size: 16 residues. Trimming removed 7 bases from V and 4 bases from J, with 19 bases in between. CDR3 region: CASTGTGGLGTGELFF. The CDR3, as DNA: TGTGCCAGTACCGGTACCGGGGGACTGGGCACCGGGGAGCTGTTTTTT.

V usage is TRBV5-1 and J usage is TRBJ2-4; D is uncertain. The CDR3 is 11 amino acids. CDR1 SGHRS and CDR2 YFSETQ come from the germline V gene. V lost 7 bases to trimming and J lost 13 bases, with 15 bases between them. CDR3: CASGIGARQYF. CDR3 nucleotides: TGCGCCAGCGGGATCGGAGCGAGACAGTACTTC.

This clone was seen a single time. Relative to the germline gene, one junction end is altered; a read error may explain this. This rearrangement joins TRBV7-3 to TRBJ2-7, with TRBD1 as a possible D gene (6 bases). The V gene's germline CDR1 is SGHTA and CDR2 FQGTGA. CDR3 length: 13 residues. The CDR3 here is CASSFQGSSEQYF. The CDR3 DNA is TGTGCCAGCAGCTTTCAGGGGTCCTCCGAGCAGTACTTC.

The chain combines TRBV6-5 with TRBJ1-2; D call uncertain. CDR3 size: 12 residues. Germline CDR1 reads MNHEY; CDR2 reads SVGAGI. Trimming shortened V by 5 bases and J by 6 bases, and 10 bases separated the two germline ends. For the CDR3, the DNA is TGTGCCAGCAGTCCAATGCTCAATGGCTACACCTTC. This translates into CASSPMLNGYTF.

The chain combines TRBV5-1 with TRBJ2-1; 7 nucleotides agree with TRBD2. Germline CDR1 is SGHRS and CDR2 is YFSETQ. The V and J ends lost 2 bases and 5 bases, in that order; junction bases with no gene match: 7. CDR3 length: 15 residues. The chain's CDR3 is CASSFGAGAHNEQFF. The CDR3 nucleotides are TGCGCCAGCAGCTTTGGGGCGGGAGCTCACAATGAGCAGTTCTTC.

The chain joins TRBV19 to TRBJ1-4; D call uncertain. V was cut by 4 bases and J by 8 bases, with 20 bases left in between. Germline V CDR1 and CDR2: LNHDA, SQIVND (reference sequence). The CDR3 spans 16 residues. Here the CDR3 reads CASSRSLLDSLEKLFF. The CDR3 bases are TGTGCCAGTAGTAGATCCCTGTTGGACTCCCTCGAAAAACTGTTTTTT.

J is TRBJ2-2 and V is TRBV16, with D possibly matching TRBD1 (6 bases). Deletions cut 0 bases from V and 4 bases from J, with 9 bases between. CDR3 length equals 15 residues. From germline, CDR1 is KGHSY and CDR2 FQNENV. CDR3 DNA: TGTGCCAGCAGCCAATCCCGACAGGTCACCGGGGAGCTGTTTTTT. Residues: CASSQSRQVTGELFF.

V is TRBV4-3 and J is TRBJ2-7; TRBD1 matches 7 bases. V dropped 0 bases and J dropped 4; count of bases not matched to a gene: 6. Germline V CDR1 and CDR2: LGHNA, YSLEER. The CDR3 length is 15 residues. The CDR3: CASSQDDRVEYEQYF. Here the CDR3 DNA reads TGCGCCAGCAGCCAAGATGACAGGGTAGAGTACGAGCAGTACTTC.

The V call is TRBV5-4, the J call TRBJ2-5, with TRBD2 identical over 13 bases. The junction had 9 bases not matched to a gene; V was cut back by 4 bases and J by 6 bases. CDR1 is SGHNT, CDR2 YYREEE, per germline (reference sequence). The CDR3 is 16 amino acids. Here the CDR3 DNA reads TGTGCCAGCAGCCCCCCCGGGACTAGCGGGGAGAAGACCCAGTACTTC. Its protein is CASSPPGTSGEKTQYF.

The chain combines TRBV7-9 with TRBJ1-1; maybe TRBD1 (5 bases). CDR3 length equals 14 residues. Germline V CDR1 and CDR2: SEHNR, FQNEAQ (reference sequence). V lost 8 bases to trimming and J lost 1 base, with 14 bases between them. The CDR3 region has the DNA TGTGCCAGCCCCAACGGGGCGGGGAACACTGAAGCTTTCTTT. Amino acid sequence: CASPNGAGNTEAFF. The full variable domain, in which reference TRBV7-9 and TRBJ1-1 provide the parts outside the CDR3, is DTGVSQNPRHKITKRGQNVTFRCDPISEHNRLYWYRQTLGQGPEFLTYFQNEAQLEKSRLLSDRFSAERPKGSFSTLEIQRTEQGDSAMYLCASPNGAGNTEAFFGQGTRLTVV.

In DNA form, the CDR3 reads TGCGCCAGCAGTCCGGGACAGGGGTCCCGTGGCTACACCTTC. Translating gives CASSPGQGSRGYTF. V gene TRBV10-1 combines with J gene TRBJ1-2, with 10 bases lining up with TRBD1. Germline values: CDR1 WNHNN, CDR2 SYGVQD (reference sequence). V dropped 5 bases and J dropped 7; count of bases not matched to a gene: 7. This CDR3 comprises 14 residues.

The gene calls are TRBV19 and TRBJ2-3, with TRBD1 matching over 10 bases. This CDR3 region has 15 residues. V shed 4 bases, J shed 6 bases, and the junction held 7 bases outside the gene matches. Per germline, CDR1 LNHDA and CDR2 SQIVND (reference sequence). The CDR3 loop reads CASSTGTGESDTQYF. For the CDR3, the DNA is TGTGCCAGTAGTACAGGGACAGGGGAGTCGGATACGCAGTATTTT.

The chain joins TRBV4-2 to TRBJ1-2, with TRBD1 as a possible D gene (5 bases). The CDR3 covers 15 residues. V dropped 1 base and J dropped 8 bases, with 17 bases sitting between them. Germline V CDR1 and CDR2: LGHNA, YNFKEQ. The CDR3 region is CASSQGSGDAGGYTF. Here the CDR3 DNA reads TGTGCCAGCAGCCAAGGTTCTGGGGACGCTGGCGGCTACACCTTC.

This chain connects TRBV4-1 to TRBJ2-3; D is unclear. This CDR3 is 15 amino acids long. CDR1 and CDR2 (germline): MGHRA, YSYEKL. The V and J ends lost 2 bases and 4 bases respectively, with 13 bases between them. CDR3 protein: CASSQLGKGPDTQYF. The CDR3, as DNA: TGCGCCAGCAGCCAACTGGGGAAAGGGCCAGATACGCAGTATTTT.

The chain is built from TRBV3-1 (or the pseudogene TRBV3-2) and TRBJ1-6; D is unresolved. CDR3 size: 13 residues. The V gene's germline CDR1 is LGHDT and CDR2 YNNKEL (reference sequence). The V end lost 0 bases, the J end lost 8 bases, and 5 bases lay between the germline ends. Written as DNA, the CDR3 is TGTGCCAGCAGCCAAGATTGGGATTCACCCCTCCACTTT. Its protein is CASSQDWDSPLHF.

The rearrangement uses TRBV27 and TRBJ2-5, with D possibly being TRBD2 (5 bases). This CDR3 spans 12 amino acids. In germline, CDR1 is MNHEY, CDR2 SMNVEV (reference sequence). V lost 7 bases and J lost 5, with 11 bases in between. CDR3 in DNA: TGTGCCAGCAAGACCGGCGGGGAGACCCAGTACTTC. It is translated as CASKTGGETQYF.

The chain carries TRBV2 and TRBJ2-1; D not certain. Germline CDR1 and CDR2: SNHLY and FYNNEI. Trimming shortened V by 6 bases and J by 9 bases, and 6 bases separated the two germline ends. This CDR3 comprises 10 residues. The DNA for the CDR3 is TGTGCCAGCAGCAGGAGTGAGCAGTTCTTC. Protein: CASSRSEQFF. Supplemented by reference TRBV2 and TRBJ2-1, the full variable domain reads EPEVTQTPSHQVTQMGQEVILRCVPISNHLYFYWYRQILGQKVEFLVSFYNNEISEKSEIFDDQFSVERPDGSNFTLKIRSTKLEDSAMYFCASSRSEQFFGPGTRLTVL.

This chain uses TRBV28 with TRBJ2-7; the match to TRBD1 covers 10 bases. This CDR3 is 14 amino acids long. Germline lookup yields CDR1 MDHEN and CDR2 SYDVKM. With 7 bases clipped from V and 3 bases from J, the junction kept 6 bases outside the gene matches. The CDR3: CASMPGTGVYEQYF. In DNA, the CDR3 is TGTGCCAGCATGCCCGGGACAGGGGTCTACGAGCAGTACTTC.

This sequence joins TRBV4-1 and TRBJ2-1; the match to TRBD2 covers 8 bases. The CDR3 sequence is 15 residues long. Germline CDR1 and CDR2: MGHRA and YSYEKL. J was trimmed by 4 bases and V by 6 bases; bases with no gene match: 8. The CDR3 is CASRLAASIYNEQFF. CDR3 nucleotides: TGCGCCAGCAGACTAGCGGCTAGTATATACAATGAGCAGTTCTTC.